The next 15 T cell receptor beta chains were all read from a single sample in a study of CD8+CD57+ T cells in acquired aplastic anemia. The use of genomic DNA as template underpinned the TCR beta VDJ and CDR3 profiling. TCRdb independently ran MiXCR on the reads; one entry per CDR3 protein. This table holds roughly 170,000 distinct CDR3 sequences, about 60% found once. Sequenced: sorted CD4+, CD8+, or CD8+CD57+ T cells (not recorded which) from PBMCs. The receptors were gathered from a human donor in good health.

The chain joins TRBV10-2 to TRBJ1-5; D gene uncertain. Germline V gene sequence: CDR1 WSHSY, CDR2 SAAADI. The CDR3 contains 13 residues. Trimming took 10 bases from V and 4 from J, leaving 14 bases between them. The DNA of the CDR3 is TGCGCCACCAGAGCCGGGGTTAATCAGCCCCAGCATTTT. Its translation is CATRAGVNQPQHF.

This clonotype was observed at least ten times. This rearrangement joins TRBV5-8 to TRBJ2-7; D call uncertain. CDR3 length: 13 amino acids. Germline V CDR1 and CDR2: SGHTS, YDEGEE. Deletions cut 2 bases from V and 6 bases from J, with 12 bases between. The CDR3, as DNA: TGTGCCAGCAGCTTAAGTGCTCGCCCCGAGCAGTACTTC. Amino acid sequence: CASSLSARPEQYF.

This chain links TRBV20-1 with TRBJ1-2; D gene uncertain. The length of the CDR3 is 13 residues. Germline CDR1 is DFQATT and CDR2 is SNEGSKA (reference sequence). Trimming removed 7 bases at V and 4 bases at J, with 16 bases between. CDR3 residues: CSDQPQDFYGYTF. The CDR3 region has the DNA TGCAGTGATCAACCACAAGACTTCTATGGCTACACCTTC.

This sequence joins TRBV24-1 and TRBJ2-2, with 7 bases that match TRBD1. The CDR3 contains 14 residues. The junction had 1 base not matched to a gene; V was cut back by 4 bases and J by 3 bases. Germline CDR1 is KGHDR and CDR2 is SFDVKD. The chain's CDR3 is CATSEGQYTGELFF. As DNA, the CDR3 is TGTGCCACCAGTGAGGGACAGTACACCGGGGAGCTGTTTTTT.

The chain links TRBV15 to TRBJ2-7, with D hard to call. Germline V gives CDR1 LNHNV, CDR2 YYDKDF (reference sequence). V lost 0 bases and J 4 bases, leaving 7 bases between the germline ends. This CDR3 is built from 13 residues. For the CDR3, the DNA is TGTGCCACCAGCAGAGACGTGACGTACGAGCAGTACTTC. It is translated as CATSRDVTYEQYF.

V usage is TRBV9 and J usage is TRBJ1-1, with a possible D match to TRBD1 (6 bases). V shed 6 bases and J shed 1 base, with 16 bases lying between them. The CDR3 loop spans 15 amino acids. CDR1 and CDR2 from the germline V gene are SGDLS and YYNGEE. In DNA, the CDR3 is TGTGCCAGCACCCTAATAGGGGGGGAGAACACTGAAGCTTTCTTT. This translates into CASTLIGGENTEAFF.

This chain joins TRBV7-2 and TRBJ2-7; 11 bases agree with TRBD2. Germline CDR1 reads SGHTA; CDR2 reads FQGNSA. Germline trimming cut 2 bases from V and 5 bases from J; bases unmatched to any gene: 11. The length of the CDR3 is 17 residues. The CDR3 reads CASSLTTSGMPLDEQYF. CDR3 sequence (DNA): TGTGCCAGCAGCTTAACGACTAGCGGGATGCCACTCGACGAGCAGTACTTC.

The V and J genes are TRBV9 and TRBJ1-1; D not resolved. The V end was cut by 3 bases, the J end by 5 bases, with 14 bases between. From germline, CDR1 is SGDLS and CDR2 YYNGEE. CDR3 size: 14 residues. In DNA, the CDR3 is TGTGCCAGCAGCGCCCTACGTGGAGGGACTGAAGCTTTCTTT. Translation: CASSALRGGTEAFF.

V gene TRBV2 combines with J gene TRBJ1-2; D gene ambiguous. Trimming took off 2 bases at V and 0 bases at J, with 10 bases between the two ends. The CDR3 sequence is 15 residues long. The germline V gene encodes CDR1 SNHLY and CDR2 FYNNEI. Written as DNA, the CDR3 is TGTGCCAGCAGTGAACACGGGCCCGCTAACTATGGCTACACCTTC. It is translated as CASSEHGPANYGYTF.

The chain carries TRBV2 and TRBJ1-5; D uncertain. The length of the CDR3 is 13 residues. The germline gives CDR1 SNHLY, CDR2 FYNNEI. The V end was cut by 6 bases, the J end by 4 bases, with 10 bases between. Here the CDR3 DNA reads TGTGCCAGCAGAGACGACTATAATCAGCCCCAGCATTTT. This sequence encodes CASRDDYNQPQHF.

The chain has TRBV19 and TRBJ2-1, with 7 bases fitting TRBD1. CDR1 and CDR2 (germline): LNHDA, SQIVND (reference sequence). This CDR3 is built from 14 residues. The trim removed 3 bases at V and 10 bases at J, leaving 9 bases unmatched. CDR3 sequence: CASSIGTESYEQFF. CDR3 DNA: TGTGCCAGTAGTATCGGGACAGAATCCTACGAGCAGTTCTTC.

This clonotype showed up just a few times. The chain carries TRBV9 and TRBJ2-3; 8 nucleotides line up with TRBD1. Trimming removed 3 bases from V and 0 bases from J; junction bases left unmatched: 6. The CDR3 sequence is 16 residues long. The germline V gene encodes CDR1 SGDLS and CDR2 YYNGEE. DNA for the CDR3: TGTGCCAGCAGCGGCGGACAGGGACACAGCACAGATACGCAGTATTTT. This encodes CASSGGQGHSTDTQYF.

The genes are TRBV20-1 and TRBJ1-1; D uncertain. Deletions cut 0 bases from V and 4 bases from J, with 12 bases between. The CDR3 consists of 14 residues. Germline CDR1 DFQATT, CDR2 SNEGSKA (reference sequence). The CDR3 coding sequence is TGCAGTGCTAGAGATCAGGAGGGCATCACTGAAGCTTTCTTT. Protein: CSARDQEGITEAFF.

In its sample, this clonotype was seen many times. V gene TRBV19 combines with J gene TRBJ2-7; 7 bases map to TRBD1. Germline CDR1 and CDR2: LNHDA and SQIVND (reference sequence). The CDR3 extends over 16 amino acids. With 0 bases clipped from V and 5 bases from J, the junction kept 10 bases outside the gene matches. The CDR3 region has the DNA TGTGCCAGTAGTATAGAATCTTGGGGGACAGTGCACGAGCAGTACTTC. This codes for CASSIESWGTVHEQYF.

The CDR3 protein is CATSDFNTEAFF. The CDR3 nucleotides read TGTGCCACCAGTGATTTCAACACTGAAGCTTTCTTT. The genes are TRBV24-1 and TRBJ1-1; no definite D call. CDR1 is KGHDR, CDR2 SFDVKD, per germline. Trimming removed 1 base from V and 2 bases from J, with 1 base in between. The CDR3 runs 12 residues.